These T cell receptor beta chains were read from a single sample in a study of radiotherapy plus CTLA-4 blockade in lung cancer. TCRdb keeps only in-frame clones here, not all; method: immunoSEQ multiplex PCR. The sample consists of about 56,000 clones, around 80% of them appearing once. This sample comprised peripheral blood, obtained from a patient treated with radiotherapy plus ipilimumab. The receptors were gathered from a human donor with non-small cell lung cancer who had a complete response to radiotherapy plus ipilimumab. Both conserved end residues are part of each CDR3. D genes are given only for firm matches. Size values are once, few and many counts, or a class for expanded clones, and some rows have none.

v_call: TRBV4-1; d_call: TRBD1; cdr3_length: 15; clone_size: NA; j_call: TRBJ2-4; cdr3_nt: TGCGCCAGCAGCCAAGAAGGCACAGGGGGAGGCATTCAGTACTTC; cdr3_aa: CASSQEGTGGGIQYF
v_call: TRBV19; d_call: TRBD1; cdr3_length: 13; clone_size: NA; j_call: TRBJ1-2; cdr3_nt: TGTGCCAGTAGTACGACAGGGGTGGAGGGCTACACCTTC; cdr3_aa: CASSTTGVEGYTF
v_call: TRBV6-1; d_call: TRBD1; cdr3_length: 15; clone_size: once; j_call: TRBJ2-7; cdr3_nt: TGTGCCAGCAGTGAAACGACAGGGGCTTCCTACGAGCAGTACTTC; cdr3_aa: CASSETTGASYEQYF
v_call: TRBV9; d_call: NA; cdr3_length: 14; clone_size: NA; j_call: TRBJ2-5; cdr3_nt: TGTGCCAGCAGCGTGGGTGACGGGGGAAAGACCCAGTACTTC; cdr3_aa: CASSVGDGGKTQYF
v_call: TRBV5-6; d_call: NA; cdr3_length: 12; clone_size: NA; j_call: TRBJ2-6; cdr3_nt: TGTGCCAGCGCAGATGGGGCCAACGTCCTGACTTTC; cdr3_aa: CASADGANVLTF
v_call: TRBV18; d_call: NA; cdr3_length: 13; clone_size: NA; j_call: TRBJ1-1; cdr3_nt: TGTGCCAGCTTCACAGGCGGGAACACTGAAGCTTTCTTT; cdr3_aa: CASFTGGNTEAFF
v_call: TRBV7-9; d_call: TRBD1; cdr3_length: 15; clone_size: NA; j_call: TRBJ2-2; cdr3_nt: TGTGCCAGCAGGGAACAGGGGGGATTCACCGGGGAGCTGTTTTTT; cdr3_aa: CASREQGGFTGELFF
v_call: TRBV19; d_call: TRBD1; cdr3_length: 16; clone_size: NA; j_call: TRBJ1-2; cdr3_nt: TGTGCCAGTAGTATAGGGGACAGGGACATTAACTATGGCTACACCTTC; cdr3_aa: CASSIGDRDINYGYTF
v_call: TRBV18; d_call: NA; cdr3_length: 11; clone_size: NA; j_call: TRBJ1-1; cdr3_nt: TGTGCCAGCTCACCATCAGGAGAAGCTTTCTTT; cdr3_aa: CASSPSGEAFF
v_call: TRBV27; d_call: TRBD2; cdr3_length: 20; clone_size: NA; j_call: TRBJ2-1; cdr3_nt: TGTGCCAGCAGTTCCCCTTCCCTCACCCTAGCGGGGGTTATCTACAATGAGCAGTTCTTC; cdr3_aa: CASSSPSLTLAGVIYNEQFF
v_call: TRBV30; d_call: NA; cdr3_length: 14; clone_size: NA; j_call: TRBJ1-6; cdr3_nt: TGTGCCTGGACATACAGCGCAGGGGAGACACCCCTCCACTTT; cdr3_aa: CAWTYSAGETPLHF
v_call: TRBV18; d_call: NA; cdr3_length: 12; clone_size: NA; j_call: TRBJ1-5; cdr3_nt: TGTGCCAGCTCACCCTCGGGACGGGAGTGGCATTTT; cdr3_aa: CASSPSGREWHF
v_call: TRBV11-2; d_call: NA; cdr3_length: 13; clone_size: NA; j_call: TRBJ1-5; cdr3_nt: TGTGCCAGCAGAGGGGGAAGCAATCAGCCCCAGCATTTT; cdr3_aa: CASRGGSNQPQHF